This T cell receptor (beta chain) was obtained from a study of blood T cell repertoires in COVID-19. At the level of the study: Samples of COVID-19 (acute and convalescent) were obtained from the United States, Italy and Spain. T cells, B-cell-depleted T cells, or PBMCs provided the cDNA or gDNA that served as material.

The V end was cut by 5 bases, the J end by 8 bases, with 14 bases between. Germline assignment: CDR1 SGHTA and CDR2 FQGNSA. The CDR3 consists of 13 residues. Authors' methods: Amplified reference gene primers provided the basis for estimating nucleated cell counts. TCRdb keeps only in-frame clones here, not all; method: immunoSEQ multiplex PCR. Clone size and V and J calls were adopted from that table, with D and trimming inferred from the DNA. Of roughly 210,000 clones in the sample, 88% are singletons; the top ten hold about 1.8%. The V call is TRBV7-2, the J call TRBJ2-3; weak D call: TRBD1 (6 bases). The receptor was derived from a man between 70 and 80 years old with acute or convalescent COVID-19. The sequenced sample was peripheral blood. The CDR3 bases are TGTGCCAGCAGCCCGCGAGACAGGAGTACGCAGTATTTT. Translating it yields CASSPRDRSTQYF.